This is a list of T cell receptor beta chains from one sample in a study of cytomegalovirus exposure and HLA in healthy donors. Generated by immunoSEQ multiplex PCR, the TCRdb table keeps only in-frame clones and is missing some. The sample shows just over 80,000 clones, roughly 96% of them seen only once. Sequenced material: PBMCs. All receptors derive from a woman younger than 30 in good health and CMV-seronegative. Each CDR3 is given with its conserved first and last residue. The D gene is left open where the match is weak. A row's size may be missing; if present it is once, few, many or a size class.

j_call: TRBJ2-3; clone_size: .; d_call: .; v_call: TRBV5-6; cdr3_aa: CASSSPPGSTDTQYF; cdr3_nt: TGTGCCAGCAGCTCCCCCCCGGGGTCCACAGATACGCAGTATTTT
j_call: TRBJ2-3; clone_size: .; d_call: TRBD2; v_call: TRBV6-1; cdr3_aa: CASSERVTSASTDTQYF; cdr3_nt: TGTGCCAGCAGTGAAAGGGTGACTAGCGCTAGCACAGATACGCAGTATTTT
j_call: TRBJ1-5; clone_size: .; d_call: .; v_call: TRBV5-1; cdr3_aa: CASSLAGGVEPQHF; cdr3_nt: TGCGCCAGCAGCTTGGCGGGGGGGGTGGAGCCCCAGCATTTT
j_call: TRBJ1-1; clone_size: .; d_call: TRBD1; v_call: TRBV5-4; cdr3_aa: CASSLPITGDTEAFF; cdr3_nt: TGTGCCAGCAGTCTACCTATAACAGGGGACACTGAAGCTTTCTTT
j_call: TRBJ2-3; clone_size: .; d_call: TRBD2; v_call: TRBV5-4; cdr3_aa: CASSLGASGQPSTDTQYF; cdr3_nt: TGTGCCAGCAGCTTGGGAGCTAGCGGGCAACCCAGCACAGATACGCAGTATTTT
j_call: TRBJ2-7; clone_size: .; d_call: .; v_call: TRBV19; cdr3_aa: CASSTLTGPYEQYF; cdr3_nt: TGTGCCAGTAGTACCCTCACAGGCCCCTACGAGCAGTACTTC
j_call: TRBJ2-3; clone_size: .; d_call: .; v_call: TRBV28; cdr3_aa: CASSSSPPQYF; cdr3_nt: TGTGCCAGCAGTTCCAGTCCTCCGCAGTATTTT
j_call: TRBJ1-1; clone_size: .; d_call: TRBD1; v_call: TRBV10-1; cdr3_aa: CATTGGTEAFF; cdr3_nt: TGCGCCACCACAGGGGGAACTGAAGCTTTCTTT
j_call: TRBJ2-1; clone_size: .; d_call: .; v_call: TRBV6-5; cdr3_aa: CASSYQGPSVNEQFF; cdr3_nt: TGTGCCAGCAGTTACCAAGGTCCGAGCGTCAATGAGCAGTTCTTC
j_call: TRBJ2-7; clone_size: .; d_call: TRBD2; v_call: TRBV5-1; cdr3_aa: CASSLSGSGSYEQYF; cdr3_nt: TGCGCCAGCAGCTTGAGCGGGAGTGGGTCCTACGAGCAGTACTTC
j_call: TRBJ2-7; clone_size: .; d_call: TRBD1; v_call: TRBV6-5; cdr3_aa: CASSYQTGAGEQYF; cdr3_nt: TGTGCCAGCAGTTACCAGACAGGGGCCGGCGAGCAGTACTTC
j_call: TRBJ1-3; clone_size: .; d_call: TRBD1; v_call: TRBV27; cdr3_aa: CASSLTGQGPHSGNTIYF; cdr3_nt: TGTGCCAGCAGTTTAACAGGACAGGGGCCACACTCTGGAAACACCATATATTTT
j_call: TRBJ1-6; clone_size: .; d_call: TRBD1; v_call: TRBV27; cdr3_aa: CASSLPRDRPGPLHF; cdr3_nt: TGTGCCAGCAGTTTACCGAGGGACAGGCCTGGACCCCTCCACTTT
j_call: TRBJ2-1; clone_size: once; d_call: TRBD2; v_call: TRBV2; cdr3_aa: CASREGTSGAYNEQFF; cdr3_nt: TGTGCCAGCAGAGAAGGGACTAGCGGGGCCTACAATGAGCAGTTCTTC
j_call: TRBJ2-5; clone_size: .; d_call: .; v_call: TRBV28; cdr3_aa: CASSLEAIEETQYF; cdr3_nt: TGTGCCAGCAGTTTAGAGGCAATCGAAGAGACCCAGTACTTC
j_call: TRBJ2-7; clone_size: .; d_call: TRBD2; v_call: TRBV19; cdr3_aa: CASSILAGPSYEQYF; cdr3_nt: TGTGCCAGTAGTATACTAGCGGGCCCCTCCTACGAGCAGTACTTC
j_call: TRBJ2-7; clone_size: once; d_call: .; v_call: TRBV29-1; cdr3_aa: CSGGYEQYF; cdr3_nt: TGCAGCGGAGGTTACGAGCAGTACTTC